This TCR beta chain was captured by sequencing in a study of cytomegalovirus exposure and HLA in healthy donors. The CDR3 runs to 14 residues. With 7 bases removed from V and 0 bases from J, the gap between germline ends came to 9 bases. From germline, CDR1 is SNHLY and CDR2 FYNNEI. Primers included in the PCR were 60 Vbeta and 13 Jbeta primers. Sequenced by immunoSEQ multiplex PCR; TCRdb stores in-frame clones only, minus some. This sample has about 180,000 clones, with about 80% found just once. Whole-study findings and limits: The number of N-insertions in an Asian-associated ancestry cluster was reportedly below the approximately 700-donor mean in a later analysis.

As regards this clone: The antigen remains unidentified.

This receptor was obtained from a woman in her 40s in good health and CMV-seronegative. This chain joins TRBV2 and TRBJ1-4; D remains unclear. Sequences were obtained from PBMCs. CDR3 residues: CASIREATNEKLFF. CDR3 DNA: TGTGCCAGCATCCGAGAAGCAACTAATGAAAAACTGTTTTTT.